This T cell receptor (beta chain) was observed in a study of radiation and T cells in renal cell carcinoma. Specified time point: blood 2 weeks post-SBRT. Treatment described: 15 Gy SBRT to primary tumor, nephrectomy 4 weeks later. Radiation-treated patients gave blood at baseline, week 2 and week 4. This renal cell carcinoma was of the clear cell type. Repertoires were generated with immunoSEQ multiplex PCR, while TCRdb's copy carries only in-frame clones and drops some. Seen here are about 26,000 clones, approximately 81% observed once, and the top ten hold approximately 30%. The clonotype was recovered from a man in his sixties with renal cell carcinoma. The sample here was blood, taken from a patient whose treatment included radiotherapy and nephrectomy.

CDR3 in amino acids: CASSLTSYEQYF. CDR3 nucleotides: TGTGCCAGCAGCTTGACCTCCTACGAGCAGTACTTC. The chain employs TRBV7-2 and TRBJ2-7; no firm D call. Germline V lookup: CDR1 SGHTA, CDR2 FQGNSA. The CDR3 has 12 amino acids. Deletions cut 3 bases from V and 0 bases from J, with 3 bases between.